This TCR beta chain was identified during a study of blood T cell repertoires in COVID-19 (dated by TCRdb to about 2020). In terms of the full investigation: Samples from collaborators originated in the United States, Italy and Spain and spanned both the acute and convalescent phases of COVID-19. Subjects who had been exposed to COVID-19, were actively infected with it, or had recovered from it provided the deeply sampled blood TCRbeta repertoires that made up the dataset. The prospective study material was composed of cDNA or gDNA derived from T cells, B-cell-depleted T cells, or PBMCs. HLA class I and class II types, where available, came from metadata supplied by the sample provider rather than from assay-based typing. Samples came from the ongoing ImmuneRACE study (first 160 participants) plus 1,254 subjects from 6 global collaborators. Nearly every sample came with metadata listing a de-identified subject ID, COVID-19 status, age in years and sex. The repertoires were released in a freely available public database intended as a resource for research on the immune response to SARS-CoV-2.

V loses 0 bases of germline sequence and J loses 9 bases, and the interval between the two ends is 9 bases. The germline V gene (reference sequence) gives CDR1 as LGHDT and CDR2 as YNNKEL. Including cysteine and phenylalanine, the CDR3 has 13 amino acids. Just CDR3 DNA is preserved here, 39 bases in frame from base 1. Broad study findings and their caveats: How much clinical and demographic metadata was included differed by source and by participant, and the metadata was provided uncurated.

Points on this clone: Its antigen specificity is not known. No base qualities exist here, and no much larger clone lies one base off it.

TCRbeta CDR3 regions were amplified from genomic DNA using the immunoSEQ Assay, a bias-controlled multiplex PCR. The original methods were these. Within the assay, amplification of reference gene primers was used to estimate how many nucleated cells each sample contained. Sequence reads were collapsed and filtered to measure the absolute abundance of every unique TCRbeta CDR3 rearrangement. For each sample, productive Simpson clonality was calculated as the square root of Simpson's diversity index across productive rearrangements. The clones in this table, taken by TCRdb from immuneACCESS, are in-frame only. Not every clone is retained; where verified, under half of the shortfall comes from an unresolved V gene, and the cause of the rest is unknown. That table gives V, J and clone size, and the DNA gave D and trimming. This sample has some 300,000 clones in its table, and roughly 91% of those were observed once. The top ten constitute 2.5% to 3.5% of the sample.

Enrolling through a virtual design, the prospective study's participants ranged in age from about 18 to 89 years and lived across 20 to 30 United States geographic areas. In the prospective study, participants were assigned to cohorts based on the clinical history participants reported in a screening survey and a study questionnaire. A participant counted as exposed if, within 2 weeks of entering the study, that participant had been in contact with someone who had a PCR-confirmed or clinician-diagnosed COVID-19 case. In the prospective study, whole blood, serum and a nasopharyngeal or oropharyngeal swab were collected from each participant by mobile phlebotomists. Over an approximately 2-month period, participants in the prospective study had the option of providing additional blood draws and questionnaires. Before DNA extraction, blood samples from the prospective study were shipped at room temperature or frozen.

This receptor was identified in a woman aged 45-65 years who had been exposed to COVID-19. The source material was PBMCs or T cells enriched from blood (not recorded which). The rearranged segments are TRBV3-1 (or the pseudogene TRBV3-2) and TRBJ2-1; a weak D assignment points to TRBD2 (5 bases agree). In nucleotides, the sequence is TGTGCCAGCAGCCAAGAGAGGGTGGGTGAGCAGTTCTTC. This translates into CASSQERVGEQFF.